This section outlines one T cell receptor beta chain sequence together with its context. The CDR3 spans 17 residues. V shed 3 bases, J shed 2 bases, and the junction held 9 bases outside the gene matches. Germline CDR1 and CDR2: LGHDT and YNNKEL (reference sequence). The data belong to a study of blood T cell repertoires in COVID-19. Whole-study context: Samples representing acute and convalescent COVID-19 were sourced from the United States, Italy and Spain. T cells, B-cell-depleted T cells, or PBMCs supplied cDNA or gDNA.

In the authors' methods: From reference gene primer amplification, estimates of nucleated cell counts were derived. The assay was immunoSEQ multiplex PCR, and TCRdb's table has in-frame clones only and misses some. From that table come the V and J calls and clone size; the DNA was used to work out D and trimming. The sample holds about 420,000 clones; over 85% are singletons and the top ten take 0.8% to 0.85%. Followed longitudinally, the Seattle patients had been enrolled during active infection. Sequenced input: peripheral blood. This chain joins TRBV3-1 (or the pseudogene TRBV3-2) and TRBJ2-3, with 9 bases matching TRBD1. This clonotype was obtained from a man younger than 35 with COVID-19, enrolled during active disease. CDR3 bases: TGTGCCAGCAGCCATGAACCGGGACAGGGACTCACAGATACGCAGTATTTT. The encoded protein is CASSHEPGQGLTDTQYF.